The rows below give T cell receptor beta chains drawn from one sample of a study of yellow fever vaccine responses in identical twins. Each CDR3 protein gets one entry after TCRdb re-called the RT-PCR reads with MiXCR. The repertoire holds more than 5,500 distinct CDR3 sequences, with approximately 86% as singletons. The specimen comprised T cells from blood (PBMCs), unsorted or a sorted subset (not recorded which), sampled before or after yellow fever vaccination (not recorded which). The receptors derive from a woman aged 18-35 years who received the yellow fever vaccine. Both conserved end residues are part of each CDR3. D genes are given only for firm matches. Size is omitted from some rows. Given values are once, few, many or a class for expanded clones.

>TRBD1|.|TRBJ1-1|TRBV23-1
TGCGCCAGCAGTCAATCGAGTGGAGACAGGGCGACTGAAGCTTTCTTT
CASSQSSGDRATEAFF
>TRBD1|.|TRBJ2-4|TRBV2
TGTGCCAGCAGTGAATCGCAGGGGGCTGCCAAAAACATTCAGTACTTC
CASSESQGAAKNIQYF
>.|.|TRBJ1-2|TRBV2
TGTGCCAGCCAAGAGGGGGTCGTCTATGGCTACACCTTC
CASQEGVVYGYTF
>.|.|TRBJ2-1|TRBV11-1
TGTGCCAGCAGCTTAGTGGGGGCCTACAATGAGCAGTTCTTC
CASSLVGAYNEQFF
>.|.|TRBJ2-7|TRBV5-1
TGCGCCAGTTCTAGCGAACACGAGCAGTACTTC
CASSSEHEQYF
>.|.|TRBJ2-3|TRBV7-9
TGTGCCAGCAGCTTAACGCGGGACCGCACAGATACGCAGTATTTT
CASSLTRDRTDTQYF
>TRBD2|.|TRBJ2-1|TRBV10-3
TGTGCCATCAGTGGGACCTTACTAGCGGGGGGGCCTGGTGAGCAGTTCTTC
CAISGTLLAGGPGEQFF
>.|.|TRBJ2-5|TRBV5-1
TGCGCCAGCAGCTACCAGACAGGTCGGGTACAAGAGACCCAGTACTTC
CASSYQTGRVQETQYF
>.|.|TRBJ2-7|TRBV11-3
TGTGCCAGCAGCTTAGACAAGGAGACTTCCTACGAGCAGTACTTC
CASSLDKETSYEQYF
>.|.|TRBJ2-3|TRBV11-2
TGTGCCAGCAGGTCCCTAGGGAAGGTTGGCACAGATACGCAGTATTTT
CASRSLGKVGTDTQYF
>TRBD2|.|TRBJ2-5|TRBV19
TGTGCCAGTAGTTTTTCAGCGGGAGTTCCGGAGACCCAGTACTTC
CASSFSAGVPETQYF
>.|.|TRBJ1-1|TRBV10-3
TGTGCCATCAGTGAACAGGGACTGAACACTGAAGCTTTCTTT
CAISEQGLNTEAFF
>.|once|TRBJ1-2|TRBV20-1
TGCAGTGCTAGATACGGGAACGGGTATGGCTACACCTTC
CSARYGNGYGYTF
>.|.|TRBJ1-2|TRBV10-3
TGTGCCATCAGTGGCCAAACTAACTATGGCTACACCTTC
CAISGQTNYGYTF
>.|.|TRBJ1-6|TRBV30
TGTGCCTGGAGTGCGGTCTATAATTCACCCCTCCACTTT
CAWSAVYNSPLHF
>TRBD2|.|TRBJ2-1|TRBV5-1
TGCGCCAGCAGCTTGGTACTAGCGGGAGGGGTGAATGAGCAGTTCTTC
CASSLVLAGGVNEQFF
>.|.|TRBJ1-5|TRBV10-3
TGTGCCATCAGTGAGGAGGCGGCTAGCAATCAGCCCCAGCATTTT
CAISEEAASNQPQHF
>TRBD2|.|TRBJ2-3|TRBV4-1
TGCGCCAGCAGCCAATCGGGACTAGCGACAGATACGCAGTATTTT
CASSQSGLATDTQYF
>.|.|TRBJ1-6|TRBV4-3
TGCGCCAGCAGCCAATCGGGGTTTGGTAATTCACCCCTCCACTTT
CASSQSGFGNSPLHF